The 21 T cell receptor beta chains below come from one sample, sequenced in a study of vaccination effects on CD4 cells after COVID-19 (dated by TCRdb to 2022 to 2024). Their antigens are not known. The ViraFEST assay stimulated PBMC with viral peptide pools and then used TCR sequencing to identify antigen-specific CD4+ T cell clonotypes by expansion. After more than nine days of culture, CD4+ T cells were isolated with the EasySep CD4+ T cell isolation kit. Healthy vaccine recipients had no prior SARS-CoV-2 infection, confirmed by negative nucleocapsid antibodies before and after vaccination. The library was made by the immunoSEQ multiplex PCR assay. As stored in TCRdb, this immuneACCESS dataset retains in-frame rearrangements with V and J assigned. A fraction of the clones does not appear; measured against another copy, unresolved V genes explain less than half of the discrepancy, and the remainder lacks a known reason. Across this sample there are tens of thousands of clones, with 60% to 80% seen only once. The top ten hold around 2.7% of the sample.

The material was CD4+ T cells from PBMCs cultured with HCoV-NL63 spike peptides, obtained before COVID-19 vaccination. In the paper's terms, the cell subset or site label means: HCoV-NL63 spike overlapping peptide pool stimulation. These receptors were collected from a human donor who received a COVID-19 vaccine.

Concerning this clone: The junction differs from germline at one of its ends, possibly a read error. The chain joins TRBV5-1 to TRBJ1-2; TRBD1 aligns across 10 bases. The CDR3 runs 14 residues. Germline values: CDR1 SGHRS, CDR2 YFSETQ. The CDR3 sequence: CASSSTGGTPPGPF. The DNA for the CDR3 is TGCGCCAGCAGCTCGACAGGGGGCACCCCCCCGGGGCCCTTC.

This clone has a single count. The chain couples TRBV4-1 to TRBJ1-1; possible D gene TRBD1, 6 bases. Germline CDR1 is MGHRA and CDR2 is YSYEKL. Trimming took off 7 bases at V and 6 bases at J, with 24 bases between the two ends. CDR3 size: 16 residues. The CDR3 is CASIPGTISPGAEAFF. CDR3 nucleotides: TGCGCCAGCATACCCGGGACAATTTCTCCTGGAGCTGAAGCTTTCTTT.

The rearrangement uses TRBV5-5 and TRBJ1-6; no definite D call. The CDR3 consists of 13 residues. V was pared by 0 bases and J by 9 bases, with 7 bases between. Looked up from germline, CDR1 is SGHKS and CDR2 is YYEKEE (reference sequence). The CDR3 sequence: CASSLGVGSPLHF. DNA for the CDR3: TGTGCCAGCAGCTTGGGTGTGGGTTCACCCCTCCACTTT.

This clone was seen once. The gene calls are TRBV11-2 and TRBJ1-1; 7 nucleotides line up with TRBD1. Germline CDR1 SGHAT, CDR2 FQNNGV. Trimming removed 5 bases from V and 7 bases from J; junction bases left unmatched: 10. CDR3 size: 14 residues. The CDR3 loop reads CASSNVQGSYEAFF. Here the CDR3 DNA reads TGTGCCAGCAGCAATGTACAGGGGTCGTATGAAGCTTTCTTT. Full variable domain (outside the CDR3, taken from reference TRBV11-2 and TRBJ1-1): EAGVAQSPRYKIIEKRQSVAFWCNPISGHATLYWYQQILGQGPKLLIQFQNNGVVDDSQLPKDRFSAERLKGVDSTLKIQPAKLEDSAVYLCASSNVQGSYEAFFGQGTRLTVV.

The chain has TRBV6-1 and TRBJ1-5, with D uncertain. The CDR3 has 12 residues. Trimming removed 2 bases at V and 3 bases at J, with 2 bases between. Germline CDR1 and CDR2: MNHNS and SASEGT. The CDR3, as DNA: TGTGCCAGCAGTGAAACCAATCAGCCCCAGCATTTT. It specifies CASSETNQPQHF.

The CDR3 DNA is TGTGCCAGTGACAAAACCGGGACAGGGGGTTGGGAGACCCAGTACTTC. Its translation: CASDKTGTGGWETQYF. This chain connects TRBV19 to TRBJ2-5; 11 positions match TRBD1. CDR1 is LNHDA and CDR2 is SQIVND in the germline V gene (reference sequence). This CDR3 has 16 residues. Trimming took 8 bases from V and 5 from J; bases not matched to a gene: 13. The full variable domain, in which reference TRBV19 and TRBJ2-5 provide the parts outside the CDR3, is DGGITQSPKYLFRKEGQNVTLSCEQNLNHDAMYWYRQDPGQGLRLIYYSQIVNDFQKGDIAEGYSVSREKKESFPLTVTSAQKNPTAFYLCASDKTGTGGWETQYFGPGTRLLVL.

This clone was seen a few times. The V and J genes are TRBV7-9 and TRBJ1-6; D ambiguous. In germline, CDR1 is SEHNR, CDR2 FQNEAQ (reference sequence). V was shortened by 5 bases and J by 7 bases, with 18 bases between the two germline ends. The CDR3 consists of 16 residues. The chain's CDR3 is CASSPAGHMGNSPLHF. The CDR3 coding sequence is TGTGCCAGCAGCCCCGCAGGCCATATGGGGAATTCACCCCTCCACTTT.

A few counts support this clone. The chain joins TRBV9 to TRBJ1-3; the D is unclear. This CDR3 region has 16 residues. Trimming removed 4 bases from V and 0 bases from J, with 14 bases in between. From germline, CDR1 is SGDLS and CDR2 YYNGEE. CDR3 sequence reads: CASSPLVTVSGNTIYF. For the CDR3, the DNA is TGTGCCAGCAGCCCGCTGGTGACGGTCTCTGGAAACACCATATATTTT.

The rearrangement links TRBV2 to TRBJ1-6, with D perhaps TRBD1 (5 bases). CDR3 size: 15 residues. Germline V gives CDR1 SNHLY, CDR2 FYNNEI. The germline V and J ends were trimmed by 4 bases and 8 bases, with 15 bases remaining between them. The CDR3 DNA reads as TGTGCCAGCAGTGTAGTTCAGGGCGGATATTCACCCCTCCACTTT. It translates to CASSVVQGGYSPLHF.

CDR3 sequence: CASSPQTGSTGNTIYF. The CDR3 nucleotides read TGTGCCAGCTCACCACAGACAGGGAGTACCGGAAACACCATATATTTT. The chain is built from TRBV18 and TRBJ1-3, with 7 bases fitting TRBD1. The CDR3 is 16 residues long. With V trimmed by 1 base and J by 4 bases, 7 bases remained unmatched. The germline gives CDR1 KGHSH, CDR2 LQKENI.

CDR3 nucleotides: TGCGCCAGCAGCAAAGGACCGATCACCGGGCCAGATACGCAGTATTTT. This gives the protein CASSKGPITGPDTQYF. J is TRBJ2-3 and V is TRBV5-1; D is uncertain. There are 16 residues in the CDR3. CDR1 and CDR2 (germline): SGHRS, YFSETQ. Trimming removed 4 bases at V and 4 bases at J, with 19 bases between.

The chain joins TRBV28 to TRBJ1-1, with D hard to call. Germline loops: CDR1 MDHEN, CDR2 SYDVKM. V lost 6 bases and J lost 5, with 19 bases in between. The CDR3 runs 15 residues. CDR3 sequence reads: CASRHGGGFLTEAFF. The CDR3 DNA reads TGTGCCAGCAGACACGGCGGCGGGTTTTTAACTGAAGCTTTCTTT.

The sample holds a few counts of this clone. The genes are TRBV5-3 and TRBJ2-7; 7 bases line up with TRBD1. TRBV5-3 is given ORF status, its function remaining uncertain. V lost 3 bases to trimming and J lost 7 bases; unmatched junction nucleotides: 13. This CDR3 has 15 amino acids. The CDR3 sequence is CARSSPDRAVGEQYV. CDR3 DNA: TGTGCCAGAAGCTCCCCTGACAGGGCGGTTGGGGAGCAGTACGTC.

This chain joins TRBV5-1 and TRBJ2-1; the D call may be TRBD1 or TRBD2 (8 bases each). Trimming removed 3 bases from V and 0 bases from J, with 19 bases in between. Germline V lookup: CDR1 SGHRS, CDR2 YFSETQ. The CDR3 is 18 residues long. CDR3 coding DNA: TGCGCCAGCAGCTCCCAGGGGGCGCGGGGGGCCTCCTACAATGAGCAGTTCTTC. Translated, it gives CASSSQGARGASYNEQFF. Variable domain in full (rest from reference TRBV5-1 and TRBJ2-1): KAGVTQTPRYLIKTRGQQVTLSCSPISGHRSVSWYQQTPGQGLQFLFEYFSETQRNKGNFPGRFSGRQFSNSRSEMNVSTLELGDSALYLCASSSQGARGASYNEQFFGPGTRLTVL.

V usage is TRBV29-1 and J usage is TRBJ2-5, with 10 nucleotides matching TRBD2. CDR3 length equals 15 residues. The V segment lost 3 bases and the J segment 2 bases; nucleotides outside the gene matches: 6. CDR1 is SQVTM and CDR2 is ANQGSEA in the germline V gene. This CDR3 reads CSVELASGRQETQYF. For the CDR3, the DNA is TGCAGCGTTGAGTTGGCTAGCGGGAGACAAGAGACCCAGTACTTC. Full variable domain (outside the CDR3, taken from reference TRBV29-1 and TRBJ2-5): SAVISQKPSRDICQRGTSLTIQCQVDSQVTMMFWYRQQPGQSLTLIATANQGSEATYESGFVIDKFPISRPNLTFSTLTVSNMSPEDSSIYLCSVELASGRQETQYFGPGTRLLVL.

This clone has a handful of counts. This chain links TRBV7-9 with TRBJ1-4; no clear D gene. With 8 bases removed from V and 4 bases from J, the gap between germline ends came to 11 bases. The CDR3 loop spans 13 amino acids. Germline CDR1 reads SEHNR; CDR2 reads FQNEAQ (reference sequence). CDR3 protein: CASGSGGNEKLFF. As DNA, the CDR3 is TGTGCCAGCGGGTCGGGAGGTAATGAAAAACTGTTTTTT.

This clone was detected only a few times. The V call is TRBV5-1, the J call TRBJ1-2, with D tentatively TRBD1 (5 bases). With 0 bases removed from V and 0 bases from J, the gap between germline ends came to 9 bases. The length of the CDR3 is 15 residues. Germline lookup yields CDR1 SGHRS and CDR2 YFSETQ. This CDR3 reads CASSLVQGPNYGYTF. The CDR3 nucleotides read TGCGCCAGCAGCTTGGTCCAGGGCCCTAACTATGGCTACACCTTC.

The chain has TRBV5-5 and TRBJ1-6; no clear D. Trimming left V 4 bases short and J 10 bases short, with 24 bases between. The CDR3 is 17 residues long. Germline CDR1 and CDR2: SGHKS and YYEKEE (reference sequence). CDR3 amino acids: CASSNRLSGQARSPLHF. The CDR3 DNA reads TGTGCCAGCAGCAACCGCCTCTCCGGGCAGGCGAGGTCACCCCTCCACTTT.

CDR3 sequence reads: CAWSPGHATSDEQFF. CDR3 nucleotide sequence: TGTGCCTGGAGTCCTGGGCACGCTACCTCGGATGAGCAGTTCTTC. The V and J genes are TRBV30 and TRBJ2-1; D is undetermined. Per germline, CDR1 GTSNPN and CDR2 SVGIG (reference sequence). V lost 2 bases and J lost 8, with 19 bases in between. The CDR3 covers 15 residues.

The chain is built from TRBV5-6 and TRBJ1-5; a possible D gene is TRBD1 (6 bases). Germline-derived CDR1 and CDR2 are SGHDT and YYEEEE. The CDR3 consists of 13 residues. V was clipped by 5 bases and J by 5 bases, with 11 bases between them. CDR3 DNA sequence: TGTGCCAGCAGTACAGGGTTGGATCAGCCCCAGCATTTT. Translation gives CASSTGLDQPQHF.

This clone appeared a few times. The chain employs TRBV4-2 and TRBJ2-1; TRBD2 matches 8 bases. The germline V gene has CDR1 LGHNA and CDR2 YNFKEQ. The junction had 5 bases not matched to a gene; V was cut back by 0 bases and J by 4 bases. The CDR3 length is 16 residues. The CDR3, as DNA: TGTGCCAGCAGCCAAGATCGCGGGGGGCGGTACAATGAGCAGTTCTTC. Its translation: CASSQDRGGRYNEQFF.